This T cell receptor beta chain was captured in a study of T cells in Graves' hyperthyroidism and ophthalmopathy. Overall study results and limits: With a median lead of around 5.9 months before onset, the model predicted ophthalmopathy.

This clonotype has just a few counts. Its antigen remains unidentified. V lost 4 bases to trimming and J lost 7 bases; unmatched junction nucleotides: 11. Germline V gene sequence: CDR1 MDHEN, CDR2 SYDVKM. This CDR3 spans 16 amino acids. TCR beta CDR3 region amplification was performed from RNA transcripts. HTBI primers were employed in a first-round RT-PCR of the TCR CDR3. TCRdb reprocessed the multiplex PCR reads via MiXCR and lists one record per CDR3 protein. The sample lists some 690,000 distinct CDR3 sequences; 17% were seen once. Stable Graves' hyperthyroidism meant no ophthalmopathy progression within 18 months. This sample holds PBMCs from roughly 10 ml fresh peripheral blood.

The chain links TRBV28 to TRBJ1-5, with 9 nucleotides matching TRBD1. The sequence was obtained from a man aged 50-59 years with Graves' hyperthyroidism. Sequenced material: blood. This CDR3 is CASSSPGTGLPQPQHF. CDR3 in DNA: TGTGCCAGCAGTTCGCCCGGGACAGGGTTACCCCAGCCCCAGCATTTT.